One T cell receptor (beta chain) is described in this entry. The data were produced by immunoSEQ multiplex PCR, yet TCRdb's version contains in-frame clones alone and is incomplete. In the table there are about 180,000 clones, approximately 92% of which are singletons. This entry is derived from a study of control samples from healthy donors and cancer patients. V dropped 4 bases and J dropped 5 bases, with 14 bases sitting between them. CDR3 length: 14 residues. CDR1 LGHNA and CDR2 YSLEER come from the germline V gene. This clonotype was sampled from a man aged 30 to 45 in good health. This chain joins TRBV4-3 and TRBJ1-1, with D uncertain. Sequencing was carried out using blood. CDR3 amino acids: CASSPRALGTEAFF. The CDR3 DNA reads as TGCGCCAGCAGCCCTCGGGCCCTGGGGACTGAAGCTTTCTTT.